These 8 T cell receptor beta chains originate from one sample sequenced in a study of blood T cells in healthy people across ages (dated by TCRdb to about 2015). Receptor libraries were prepared by 5' RACE. These reads were obtained on an Illumina HiSeq 2500. A second PCR of roughly 7 to 11 cycles was performed with a sample-barcoded 5' primer and a J-beta primer mix. Through fastp at Q25 and MiXCR, TCRdb rebuilt clones from the public reads, retaining in-frame beta chains. Rows merge per CDR3 protein into single entries with the most common DNA and genes. This sample has 1.5 million to 2 million distinct CDR3 sequences in its table, and around 50% of those were observed once. Jointly, the top ten make up around 2.1% of the sample. The specimen sequenced was blood. These receptors were taken from a woman aged 40 to 49 in good health.

The chain carries TRBV20-1 and TRBJ1-5; D is unclear. Looked up from germline, CDR1 is DFQATT and CDR2 is SNEGSKA (reference sequence). CDR3 size: 14 residues. V was trimmed by 0 bases and J by 0 bases, leaving 6 bases between them. Written as DNA, the CDR3 is TGCAGTGCTAGAGAGAATCTTAGCAATCAGCCCCAGCATTTT. Its translation: CSARENLSNQPQHF.

The V and J genes are TRBV7-2 and TRBJ2-7, with D tentatively TRBD1 (6 bases). This CDR3 is built from 14 residues. The V gene lost 4 bases and the J gene lost 7 bases, with 17 bases spanning the gap. Germline V lookup: CDR1 SGHTA, CDR2 FQGNSA. CDR3 region: CASSSETGPREQYF. The CDR3, as DNA: TGTGCCAGCAGCTCCGAGACAGGCCCGAGGGAGCAGTACTTC. Combining the CDR3 with reference TRBV7-2 and TRBJ2-7 gives the whole variable domain GAGVSQSPSNKVTEKGKDVELRCDPISGHTALYWYRQSLGQGLEFLIYFQGNSAPDKSGLPSDRFSAERTGGSVSTLTIQRTQQEDSAVYLCASSSETGPREQYFGPGTRLTVT.

The sample holds many counts of this clonotype. J is TRBJ2-1 and V is TRBV12-3 or TRBV12-4, with 9 bases fitting TRBD2. CDR3 length equals 16 residues. The J segment lost 10 bases and the V segment lost 7 bases, leaving 17 bases of the junction unmatched. The DNA for the CDR3 is TGTGCCAGCATTCTGGCGGCGGGGGGGCTCTTTGGGGAGCAGTTCTTC. Protein product: CASILAAGGLFGEQFF.

This clonotype was picked up a small number of times. The gene calls are TRBV7-9 and TRBJ2-5; 9 bases are shared with TRBD1. Germline V gives CDR1 SEHNR, CDR2 FQNEAQ (reference sequence). CDR3 length equals 19 residues. J gave up 0 bases and V 5 bases, and 16 bases lay outside the gene matches. CDR3 coding DNA: TGTGCCAGCAGCCCCAATCCGGGACAGGGATTCGCGTACCAAGAGACCCAGTACTTC. It translates to CASSPNPGQGFAYQETQYF.

V usage is TRBV20-1 and J usage is TRBJ2-5; 8 nucleotides align to TRBD2. The junction had 8 bases not matched to a gene; V was cut back by 5 bases and J by 3 bases. CDR1 and CDR2 from the germline V gene are DFQATT and SNEGSKA (reference sequence). CDR3 length: 14 residues. The CDR3 bases are TGCAGTGCTCCCCCGGGAGGGTGGGAAGAGACCCAGTACTTC. Translated, it gives CSAPPGGWEETQYF.

This clonotype came up many times. An end of the junction does not agree with germline; a read error may underlie this. V is TRBV5-1 and J is TRBJ2-5, with D uncertain. The CDR3 spans 12 residues. In germline, CDR1 is SGHRS, CDR2 YFSETQ. CDR3 DNA sequence: TGTGCCAGCAGCTTAGATGGGGAGACCCAGTACTTC. It encodes CASSLDGETQYF.

The rearrangement links TRBV7-2 to TRBJ2-1; D possibly matches TRBD1 or TRBD2 (6 bases each). CDR3 size: 18 residues. V shed 5 bases and J shed 4 bases, with 24 bases lying between them. CDR1 is SGHTA and CDR2 is FQGNSA in the germline V gene. CDR3 region: CASSLRGTRGKPYNEQFF. CDR3 nucleotides: TGTGCCAGCAGCCTCCGCGGGACAAGGGGGAAACCTTACAATGAGCAGTTCTTC. Full variable domain (rest looked up from reference TRBV7-2 and TRBJ2-1): GAGVSQSPSNKVTEKGKDVELRCDPISGHTALYWYRQSLGQGLEFLIYFQGNSAPDKSGLPSDRFSAERTGGSVSTLTIQRTQQEDSAVYLCASSLRGTRGKPYNEQFFGPGTRLTVL.

The V and J genes are TRBV7-9 and TRBJ2-1; 8 bases map to TRBD1. The CDR3 is 17 residues long. Germline V gene data show CDR1 as SEHNR and CDR2 as FQNEAQ (reference sequence). With 4 bases clipped from V and 2 bases from J, the junction kept 10 bases outside the gene matches. The CDR3 reads CASSSLGTGGAYNEQFF. As DNA, the CDR3 is TGTGCCAGCAGCTCCCTTGGGACAGGAGGCGCCTACAATGAGCAGTTCTTC.